This TCR beta chain was sequenced for a study of persistence of HIV-infected CD4 T cells. This was the immunoSEQ version 4 assay in survey mode. Repertoires were generated with immunoSEQ multiplex PCR, while TCRdb's copy carries only in-frame clones and drops some. The table shows 50,000 or so clones, with around 80% occurring only once. Lysates of CMV-infected fibroblasts at about 10 ug/mL stimulated these cells. CD40L-negative CD69-negative CD45RO-high memory CD4+ T cells were sorted as populations depleted of antigen-responding cells. For around 19 hours, CD8-depleted PBMCs received anti-CD28/CD49d costimulation, a CD40-blocking antibody and enfuvirtide. As for this clone: Its antigen is not known.

Sequenced material: CD4+ T cells sorted from PBMCs after roughly 18-hour stimulation, taken from a patient who received antiretroviral therapy. This sequence was found in an adult man with HIV who was CMV-seropositive.

CDR3 sequence: CASTAWGMGTEAFF. CDR3 bases: TGTGCCAGTACCGCTTGGGGGATGGGAACTGAAGCTTTCTTT. The chain employs TRBV19 and TRBJ1-1; perhaps TRBD1 as D (5 bases). The V and J ends lost 7 bases and 5 bases respectively, with 17 bases between them. From germline, CDR1 is LNHDA and CDR2 SQIVND (reference sequence). This CDR3 is built from 14 residues.